This T cell receptor beta chain was sequenced during a study of blood T cells in healthy people across ages (dated by TCRdb to the mid-2010s). Study-level background: Template switching captured roughly one uniquely barcoded TCR beta cDNA molecule per two T cells in model experiments. To track age-related changes in TCR beta repertoire diversity, the study relied on deep sequencing normalized with unique cDNA molecular identifiers. The donors were split into four age groups: young (average 16 years), middle-aged (39), aged (more than 60) and long-lived (about 74). To avoid experimental bias, donors of different ages were randomly spread across the sequencing lanes. Using the same blood draw, the study looked at two additional independent replicas of 1 million unique cDNA reads for two donors, one aged 18 to 29 and the other aged 80 or older. Broad study findings and their caveats: Bulk unsorted PBMC profiling prevented conclusive comparison of naive and antigen-experienced compartments. As age increased, observed TCR beta diversity per million T cells dropped in a roughly linear way, and a significant reduction was already evident by age 40. Compared with the aged group, the long-lived group had more naive CD4+ T cells, fewer expanded clones and increased TCR diversity, a pattern suggesting age selection. The CMV infection status of donors was not known, potentially confounding age-related changes in expanded clonotypes. A strong correlation was found between observed TCR beta diversity and the percentage of naive T cells measured by flow cytometry. Estimates of total diversity based on one million sequenced T cells were considered lower bounds and underestimates.

Library creation used 5' RACE. The instrument given in TCRdb is Illumina HiSeq 2500. A second about 7 to 12 cycle PCR used a sample-barcoded 5' primer and a J-beta primer mix. A unique molecular identifier was introduced onto each TCR beta cDNA molecule by a template-switch 5' adaptor carrying 12 random nucleotides. Each sample yielded at least 3 million CDR3-containing paired-end reads. All of the RNA was converted into first-strand cDNA using the Mint cDNA synthesis kit, with a TRBC-specific oligonucleotide serving as the primer. After uracil-DNA glycosylase treatment, a first 18-cycle PCR used universal primers M1SS and BC2_uni_R on all cDNA. The authors' pipeline ran thus. Normalization of each sample was performed by random selection of 1 million high-quality reads, each carrying a distinct molecular identifier. Instead of being binned into consensus sequences, reads with shared molecular identifiers were discarded. MiTCR, with a Q25 quality threshold and the strictest error-elimination algorithm, was used for CDR3 identification, clonotype clustering and error correction. A nonparametric unseen species model with Euler transformation was used to estimate lower-bound total TCR beta diversity. The public reads were run again by TCRdb, first through fastp at Q25 and then through MiXCR, and only productive beta chains were kept. Identical CDR3 protein sequences are pooled into one entry, listed with their most common genes and DNA. Here the V and J calls rest on TCRdb's processing, not on the authors' analysis. The sample data list 450,000 to 700,000 distinct CDR3 sequences, and approximately 27% of these were observed just once. The ten largest clones capture approximately 18% of the sample.

The germline V gene (reference sequence) yields DFQATT for CDR1 and SNEGSKA for CDR2. V loses 2 bases, J loses 4 bases, and the germline ends lie 22 bases apart. The CDR3 goes from the cysteine to the phenylalanine over 17 residues. Here the CDR3 DNA is all that survives: 51 bases in frame from base 1. Comment on this clonotype: It has no known antigen specificity. Base qualities are not recorded, but no much larger clone differs from it by a single base.

Systemically healthy Caucasian individuals from Russia, 39 in total and aged roughly 6 to 100 years, were included as donors. Around 9.8 milliliters of peripheral blood were collected from each donor into EDTA-treated Vacutainer tubes. Ficoll-Paque density-gradient centrifugation was used to isolate PBMCs, with at least 6 million per sample. Trizol reagent was used to extract total RNA from the PBMCs, yielding at least 5 micrograms per sample. Naive CD45RAhigh/CD27high T cell percentages were measured by flow cytometry on a PBMC aliquot from every donor. This sequence was found in a woman in her 70s in good health. The chain is encoded by TRBV20-1 joined to TRBJ2-3, and perhaps TRBD1 as D gene, on 6 matching bases. Sequencing was carried out using blood. CDR3 loop: CSARPARGFLAADTQYF. In nucleotides, the sequence is TGCAGTGCTAGACCCGCGAGGGGGTTCCTTGCTGCAGATACGCAGTATTTT.